One sample yielded the 13 T cell receptor beta chains listed below, sequenced in a study of cytomegalovirus exposure and HLA in healthy donors. Vbeta (60) and Jbeta (13) primers were used in the PCR. Some clones are missing from TCRdb's copy, which holds only in-frame ones; the method was immunoSEQ multiplex PCR. The sample lists 150,000 to 200,000 clones; 55% to 75% were seen once. Sequencing was carried out using PBMCs. Every receptor here comes from a human donor in good health.

V usage is TRBV21-1 and J usage is TRBJ1-2; the table names TRBD1, a call not compared with the DNA. TRBV21-1 is assigned pseudogene status. The CDR3 has 15 residues. The CDR3 reads CASSLRGTGPYGYTF. As DNA, the CDR3 is TGTGCCAGCAGCCTGAGGGGGACAGGTCCATATGGCTACACCTTC.

This clone was observed a few times. The chain joins TRBV6-6 to TRBJ2-1; 8 bases are shared with TRBD1. J gave up 4 bases and V 5 bases, and 7 bases lay outside the gene matches. The CDR3 has 15 residues. Germline V gene sequence: CDR1 MNHNY, CDR2 SVGAGI (reference sequence). CDR3 bases: TGTGCCAGCAGTCTACAGGGGGGCCCGTACAATGAGCAGTTCTTC. Its protein product is CASSLQGGPYNEQFF.

V usage is TRBV5-1 and J usage is TRBJ2-3, with D unclear. This CDR3 is 13 amino acids long. V shed 2 bases and J shed 6 bases, with 10 bases lying between them. The germline gives CDR1 SGHRS, CDR2 YFSETQ. CDR3 coding DNA: TGCGCCAGCAGCTTTTCCGAGCCGGATACGCAGTATTTT. Its translation: CASSFSEPDTQYF.

About this clone: Other DNA sequences in the sample encode the same CDR3. The chain joins TRBV30 to TRBJ2-3; D unclear. The CDR3 has 13 amino acids. Trimming cost V 2 bases and J 0 bases, with 6 bases left between them. Germline V CDR1 and CDR2: GTSNPN, SVGIG (reference sequence). The chain's CDR3 is CAWSSGSTDTQYF. In DNA form, the CDR3 reads TGTGCCTGGAGTTCGGGTAGCACAGATACGCAGTATTTT. The whole variable domain, filled in from reference TRBV30 and TRBJ2-3, reads SQTIHQWPATLVQPVGSPLSLECTVEGTSNPNLYWYRQAAGRGLQLLFYSVGIGQISSEVPQNLSASRPQDRQFILSSKKLLLSDSGFYLCAWSSGSTDTQYFGPGTRLTVL.

V usage is TRBV5-1 and J usage is TRBJ1-1; no reliable D call. Germline values: CDR1 SGHRS, CDR2 YFSETQ. V lost 1 base, J lost 4 bases, and 8 bases lay in between. This CDR3 contains 13 residues. CDR3 DNA: TGCGCCAGCAGCTTGTCAGTTACCACTGAAGCTTTCTTT. Protein: CASSLSVTTEAFF.

This clone has more than one count but fewer than ten. This rearrangement joins TRBV7-2 to TRBJ2-2; TRBD1 agrees at 7 bases. CDR1 is SGHTA and CDR2 is FQGNSA in the germline V gene. Trimming removed 3 bases from V and 4 bases from J; junction bases left unmatched: 5. CDR3 length: 15 amino acids. The CDR3 spells CASSFDRAGTGELFF. Written as DNA, the CDR3 is TGTGCCAGCAGCTTCGACAGGGCGGGCACCGGGGAGCTGTTTTTT.

This clone has just a few counts. CDR3 nucleotides: TGCGCCAGCAGAAAGCCGATGACAGGGGACTCCTACAATGAGCAGTTCTTC. Its translation is CASRKPMTGDSYNEQFF. This chain links TRBV5-1 with TRBJ2-1; 8 bases map to TRBD1. The CDR3 contains 17 residues. The V and J ends lost 5 bases and 0 bases, in that order; junction bases with no gene match: 10. CDR1 is SGHRS and CDR2 is YFSETQ in the germline V gene.

The rearrangement links TRBV7-2 to TRBJ2-5; 7 bases map to TRBD1. Germline-derived CDR1 and CDR2 are SGHTA and FQGNSA. V was clipped by 5 bases and J by 3 bases; unmatched bases: 9. There are 15 residues in the CDR3. This chain's CDR3 is CASSPNSGTEETQYF. CDR3 coding DNA: TGTGCCAGCAGCCCAAATTCCGGGACAGAAGAGACCCAGTACTTC.

The chain is built from TRBV19 and TRBJ2-5; 10 bases are shared with TRBD2. In germline, CDR1 is LNHDA, CDR2 SQIVND (reference sequence). After removal of 3 bases from V and 2 bases from J, the junction contained 6 bases not matched to a gene. This CDR3 is built from 16 residues. CDR3 sequence reads: CASSIRATSGQETQYF. CDR3 coding DNA: TGTGCCAGTAGTATTAGGGCGACTAGCGGGCAAGAGACCCAGTACTTC. Full variable domain (outside the CDR3, taken from reference TRBV19 and TRBJ2-5): DGGITQSPKYLFRKEGQNVTLSCEQNLNHDAMYWYRQDPGQGLRLIYYSQIVNDFQKGDIAEGYSVSREKKESFPLTVTSAQKNPTAFYLCASSIRATSGQETQYFGPGTRLLVL.

The chain links TRBV18 to TRBJ1-5, with a tentative D call TRBD1 (5 bases). The germline gives CDR1 KGHSH, CDR2 LQKENI. The CDR3 is 15 amino acids. V was cut by 6 bases and J by 7 bases, with 19 bases left in between. Written as DNA, the CDR3 is TGTGCCAGCTCGGCTGATGGGGCGCCTGAACAGCCCCAGCATTTT. Its protein product is CASSADGAPEQPQHF.

The chain has TRBV5-6 and TRBJ2-7, with D perhaps matching TRBD2 (6 bases). CDR1 is SGHDT, CDR2 YYEEEE, per germline. V was pared by 0 bases and J by 4 bases, with 14 bases between. This CDR3 contains 15 residues. The CDR3: CASSLVEGLAYEQYF. The CDR3 nucleotides are TGTGCCAGCAGCTTGGTGGAGGGGCTAGCGTACGAGCAGTACTTC.

This clone came up a few times. The conserved phenylalanine or tryptophan normally closing the CDR3 is absent here, so this likely arose from a read error. It is unclear where the CDR3 begins or ends on the DNA, so no DNA is shown, and the CDR3 is as TCRdb lists it. The rearrangement joins TRBV21-1 to TRBJ1-6; the D call in the table, TRBD1, was not verified against the DNA. TRBV21-1 is designated a pseudogene. The CDR3 contains 11 residues when both ends are counted. CDR3 amino acids: CASSPQAGQSG.

J is TRBJ1-2 and V is TRBV5-4, with D perhaps matching TRBD1 (6 bases). CDR1 SGHNT and CDR2 YYREEE come from the germline V gene (reference sequence). The CDR3 has 15 residues. Trimming stripped 3 bases from V and 2 bases from J, with 14 bases between. Here the CDR3 DNA reads TGTGCCAGCAGCTCCGCGAACAGGGACAACTATGGCTACACCTTC. Protein sequence: CASSSANRDNYGYTF.